The rows below give T cell receptor beta chains drawn from one sample of a study of blood T cell repertoires in COVID-19. The method was immunoSEQ multiplex PCR; TCRdb's version includes in-frame clones alone and lacks a portion of them. The data contain about 180,000 clones, 75% to 90% of them seen just once; the ten biggest clones take up approximately 11%. The specimen was peripheral blood. These receptor sequences come from a human donor with active or convalescent COVID-19. The donor label of this sample is uncertain. Each CDR3 is given with its conserved first and last residue. Each record gives: CDR3 protein, V gene, J gene.

cdr3_aa: CASSLRPGEQYF; v_call: TRBV13; j_call: TRBJ2-7
cdr3_aa: CSVTGLAGEHRRSDTQYF; v_call: TRBV29-1; j_call: TRBJ2-3
cdr3_aa: CASSSGTGSSGANVLTF; v_call: TRBV4-2; j_call: TRBJ2-6
cdr3_aa: CARRQGGTEAFF; v_call: TRBV2; j_call: TRBJ1-1
cdr3_aa: CASSPPDRVFEQYF; v_call: TRBV4-1; j_call: TRBJ2-7
cdr3_aa: CASRGQGSYNSPLHF; v_call: TRBV6-5; j_call: TRBJ1-6
cdr3_aa: CASSPGTGNNSPLHF; v_call: TRBV28; j_call: TRBJ1-6
cdr3_aa: CASSLTNNEQFF; v_call: TRBV5-4; j_call: TRBJ2-1
cdr3_aa: CASSYTPGNSGNTIYF; v_call: TRBV6-5; j_call: TRBJ1-3
cdr3_aa: CASSQQGFTEAFF; v_call: TRBV4-1; j_call: TRBJ1-1
cdr3_aa: CASSRDATNEKLFF; v_call: TRBV25-1; j_call: TRBJ1-4
cdr3_aa: CASSLGGGSTEAFF; v_call: TRBV7-6; j_call: TRBJ1-1
cdr3_aa: CASRLAGALRYEQFF; v_call: TRBV3-1/TRBV3-2; j_call: TRBJ2-1
cdr3_aa: CASSQAGGNTIYF; v_call: TRBV5-1; j_call: TRBJ1-3
cdr3_aa: CSVGKREIGTDTQYF; v_call: TRBV29-1; j_call: TRBJ2-3
cdr3_aa: CSAGALEAFF; v_call: TRBV20-1; j_call: TRBJ1-1
cdr3_aa: CASSNRDSPTEAFF; v_call: TRBV6-5; j_call: TRBJ1-1
cdr3_aa: CASSHQGGYGYTF; v_call: TRBV3-1/TRBV3-2; j_call: TRBJ1-2
cdr3_aa: CASSPRQEYNSPLHF; v_call: TRBV18; j_call: TRBJ1-6
cdr3_aa: CASSFSGRSEAFF; v_call: TRBV11-3; j_call: TRBJ1-1
cdr3_aa: CASRTGTGVYEQYF; v_call: TRBV28; j_call: TRBJ2-7
cdr3_aa: CASSIVGGARSETQYF; v_call: TRBV19; j_call: TRBJ2-5
cdr3_aa: CASTGQGLNTEAFF; v_call: TRBV6-5; j_call: TRBJ1-1
cdr3_aa: CASSSGTGTEAFF; v_call: TRBV6-2/TRBV6-3; j_call: TRBJ1-1
cdr3_aa: CSVDGLAKSETQYF; v_call: TRBV29-1; j_call: TRBJ2-5
cdr3_aa: CASSGREGRSYNEQFF; v_call: TRBV6-1; j_call: TRBJ2-1
cdr3_aa: CASSHPKYNSPLHF; v_call: TRBV3-1/TRBV3-2; j_call: TRBJ1-6
cdr3_aa: CASSDRALGNTIYF; v_call: TRBV6-5; j_call: TRBJ1-3
cdr3_aa: CAVTSREGYEQYF; v_call: TRBV6-5; j_call: TRBJ2-7
cdr3_aa: CASSSGLAGGFWEQFF; v_call: TRBV7-6; j_call: TRBJ2-1
cdr3_aa: CASSGGRRASNQPQHF; v_call: TRBV28; j_call: TRBJ1-5
cdr3_aa: CASSSGGVGGKTQYF; v_call: TRBV28; j_call: TRBJ2-5
cdr3_aa: CASSVDSGGGYGYTF; v_call: TRBV9; j_call: TRBJ1-2
cdr3_aa: CASSGPGTGWGLSPLHF; v_call: TRBV6-1; j_call: TRBJ1-6
cdr3_aa: CSVVQSGNTIYF; v_call: TRBV29-1; j_call: TRBJ1-3
cdr3_aa: CASGGGGVINTEAFF; v_call: TRBV5-1; j_call: TRBJ1-1
cdr3_aa: CASSQPDRGLNEKLFF; v_call: TRBV4-2; j_call: TRBJ1-4
cdr3_aa: CASSLDSNRVETQYF; v_call: TRBV5-4; j_call: TRBJ2-5
cdr3_aa: CASTLGQGFYNEQFF; v_call: TRBV2; j_call: TRBJ2-1
cdr3_aa: CASRRTGDGYTF; v_call: TRBV27; j_call: TRBJ1-2
cdr3_aa: CASRPTAGTTNEKLFF; v_call: TRBV5-1; j_call: TRBJ1-4
cdr3_aa: CASSPRDRMGETQYF; v_call: TRBV6-6; j_call: TRBJ2-5
cdr3_aa: CVRSSKLQGTYEQYF; v_call: TRBV7-5; j_call: TRBJ2-7
cdr3_aa: CASSQDLTDLWGGQYF; v_call: TRBV4-2; j_call: TRBJ2-7
cdr3_aa: CAISESGRGNHNEQFF; v_call: TRBV10-3; j_call: TRBJ2-1
cdr3_aa: CASSIGLREGRTDTQYF; v_call: TRBV19; j_call: TRBJ2-3
cdr3_aa: CAISVGTDDRYTF; v_call: TRBV10-3; j_call: TRBJ1-2
cdr3_aa: CASRPGGMGYEQYF; v_call: TRBV6-5; j_call: TRBJ2-7
cdr3_aa: CASRRVLQGLNTEAFF; v_call: TRBV6-6; j_call: TRBJ1-1
cdr3_aa: CAISPRTGPNTEAFF; v_call: TRBV10-3; j_call: TRBJ1-1
cdr3_aa: CASSQQDRGDQPQHF; v_call: TRBV4-2; j_call: TRBJ1-5
cdr3_aa: CASSPGTGYRLGTEAFF; v_call: TRBV5-5; j_call: TRBJ1-1
cdr3_aa: CASSQVREGLRFF; v_call: TRBV3-1/TRBV3-2; j_call: TRBJ2-1
cdr3_aa: CASRRDRQYSYEQYF; v_call: TRBV5-4; j_call: TRBJ2-7
cdr3_aa: CASSVNGRSRLASNTDTQYF; v_call: TRBV6-1; j_call: TRBJ2-3
cdr3_aa: CASSLTGNSPLHF; v_call: TRBV14; j_call: TRBJ1-6
cdr3_aa: CASSMQGGTGELFF; v_call: TRBV6-6; j_call: TRBJ2-2